What follows is one T cell receptor (beta chain) and its context. These data originate in a study of T cells after posttransplantation cyclophosphamide. Generated by immunoSEQ multiplex PCR, the TCRdb table keeps only in-frame clones and is missing some. The repertoire holds about 50,000 clones, with 94% as singletons. This receptor was taken from a young woman in good health and a related stem cell transplant donor. Material: PBMCs.

The chain's CDR3 is CARSWSRGPTPYLEIQLFF. CDR3 in DNA: TGTGCCAGAAGCTGGAGCAGGGGGCCCACTCCCTACCTGGAGATCCAACTGTTTTTT. The V call is TRBV5-3, the J call TRBJ1-4; TRBD1 matches at 8 bases. TRBV5-3 is identified as an open reading frame with a role that is uncertain. The trim removed 3 bases at V and 12 bases at J, leaving 25 bases unmatched. The CDR3 spans 19 residues.